The 27 T cell receptor beta chains below were found in one sample sequenced in a study of brain metastases from non-small cell lung cancer. TCRdb keeps only in-frame clones here, not all; method: immunoSEQ multiplex PCR. The repertoire holds 500 to 650 clones, approximately 85% seen once, with around a sixth in the top ten. The sequenced material came from tissue from a brain metastasis. Receptors originate from a donor at least 40 years old with non-small cell lung cancer.

The rearrangement joins TRBV18 to TRBJ2-7, with a weak D call TRBD1 (7 bases). This CDR3 comprises 15 residues. Per germline, CDR1 KGHSH and CDR2 LQKENI. With 2 bases removed from V and 6 bases from J, the gap between germline ends came to 17 bases. The CDR3 DNA reads TGTGCCAGCTCACCATTTGCGGAGGGGGCGGGCGAGCAGTACTTC. The encoded protein is CASSPFAEGAGEQYF.

V gene TRBV19 combines with J gene TRBJ1-1, with 9 positions matching TRBD1. The V gene's germline CDR1 is LNHDA and CDR2 SQIVND (reference sequence). V shed 5 bases and J 6 bases; nucleotides not matched to a gene: 16. The CDR3 loop spans 17 amino acids. CDR3 nucleotides: TGTGCCAGTAGTGCCCGACAGGGGGGTGGCGGGTATCCTGAAGCTTTCTTT. This codes for CASSARQGGGGYPEAFF. The full variable domain, its missing parts supplied by reference TRBV19 and TRBJ1-1, is DGGITQSPKYLFRKEGQNVTLSCEQNLNHDAMYWYRQDPGQGLRLIYYSQIVNDFQKGDIAEGYSVSREKKESFPLTVTSAQKNPTAFYLCASSARQGGGGYPEAFFGQGTRLTVV.

The chain uses TRBV7-3 and TRBJ1-1; D perhaps matches TRBD1 (5 bases). Deletions cut 1 base from V and 4 bases from J, with 10 bases between. CDR3 length: 14 residues. The germline V gene encodes CDR1 SGHTA and CDR2 FQGTGA. The CDR3 sequence is CASSLIGGGTEAFF. The CDR3 nucleotides are TGTGCCAGCAGCTTAATCGGGGGTGGCACTGAAGCTTTCTTT.

The V gene is TRBV20-1, the J gene TRBJ2-5, with D possibly being TRBD2 (7 bases). Trimming left V 3 bases short and J 1 base short, with 9 bases between. This CDR3 has 13 amino acids. Per germline, CDR1 DFQATT and CDR2 SNEGSKA (reference sequence). CDR3 protein: CSASRGGQETQYF. Here the CDR3 DNA reads TGCAGTGCTAGTAGGGGGGGCCAAGAGACCCAGTACTTC.

The chain uses TRBV5-1 and TRBJ2-2, with no clear D. The CDR3 extends over 13 amino acids. In germline, CDR1 is SGHRS, CDR2 YFSETQ. The V and J ends lost 1 base and 1 base respectively, with 2 bases between them. CDR3 in amino acids: CASSLQNTGELFF. The CDR3 DNA reads as TGCGCCAGCAGCTTGCAGAACACCGGGGAGCTGTTTTTT.

V usage is TRBV5-5 and J usage is TRBJ1-1; TRBD1 might be the D (5 bases). The CDR3 sequence is 16 residues long. The V gene lost 4 bases and the J gene lost 1 base, with 17 bases spanning the gap. From germline, CDR1 is SGHKS and CDR2 YYEKEE (reference sequence). The CDR3: CASSPGGGVANTEAFF. CDR3 sequence (DNA): TGTGCCAGCAGCCCCGGCGGGGGGGTCGCGAACACTGAAGCTTTCTTT.

The genes are TRBV2 and TRBJ2-2, with 7 bases fitting TRBD1. Germline V gene sequence: CDR1 SNHLY, CDR2 FYNNEI. The CDR3 has 17 amino acids. V shed 0 bases, J shed 4 bases, and the junction held 8 bases outside the gene matches. CDR3 DNA sequence: TGTGCCAGCAGTGAAGCGGGGGACAGTGAGGTCACCGGGGAGCTGTTTTTT. It encodes CASSEAGDSEVTGELFF.

The chain is built from TRBV5-1 and TRBJ2-7, with D possibly TRBD2 on 5 matching bases. Germline V gene data show CDR1 as SGHRS and CDR2 as YFSETQ. The CDR3 contains 14 residues. V dropped 2 bases and J dropped 5 bases, with 14 bases sitting between them. The CDR3 nucleotides are TGCGCCAGCAGCTTCGGGGAAACGAGGAACGAGCAGTACTTC. Its protein product is CASSFGETRNEQYF.

V is TRBV7-3 and J is TRBJ2-1; D possibly corresponds to TRBD2 (6 bases). Trimming removed 5 bases from V and 5 bases from J, with 16 bases in between. CDR3 length: 15 residues. Per the germline V gene, CDR1 is SGHTA and CDR2 is FQGTGA. CDR3 nucleotide sequence: TGTGCCAGCAGCCGGGGAGGTGCAGCTGACAATGAGCAGTTCTTC. It translates to CASSRGGAADNEQFF.

The chain joins TRBV28 to TRBJ1-5; D is perhaps TRBD1 (5 bases). Trimming took off 2 bases at V and 3 bases at J, with 11 bases between the two ends. Looked up from germline, CDR1 is MDHEN and CDR2 is SYDVKM. CDR3 length: 15 amino acids. Here the CDR3 DNA reads TGTGCCAGCAGTTTAGTGGGGACGGACAATCAGCCCCAGCATTTT. It codes for CASSLVGTDNQPQHF. The full variable domain, its missing parts supplied by reference TRBV28 and TRBJ1-5, is DVKVTQSSRYLVKRTGEKVFLECVQDMDHENMFWYRQDPGLGLRLIYFSYDVKMKEKGDIPEGYSVSREKKERFSLILESASTNQTSMYLCASSLVGTDNQPQHFGDGTRLSIL.

The chain combines TRBV18 with TRBJ1-5; TRBD1 might be the D (5 bases). CDR3 length equals 16 residues. The germline CDR1 and CDR2 sequences are KGHSH and LQKENI. Deletions cut 3 bases from V and 1 base from J, with 13 bases between. CDR3 DNA: TGTGCCAGCTCACCGATTCGACAGACCAGCAATCAGCCCCAGCATTTT. It encodes CASSPIRQTSNQPQHF.

J is TRBJ2-1 and V is TRBV9; D perhaps matches TRBD2 (5 bases). The germline CDR1 and CDR2 sequences are SGDLS and YYNGEE. Between the trimmed V and J ends, which lost 0 bases and 8 bases, there was a span of 9 bases. This CDR3 comprises 13 residues. The CDR3 is CASSVAAGDEQFF. In DNA, the CDR3 is TGTGCCAGCAGCGTAGCTGCCGGGGATGAGCAGTTCTTC.

V usage is TRBV5-1 and J usage is TRBJ2-3; 8 nucleotides agree with TRBD2. V was pared by 2 bases and J by 5 bases, with 1 base of the junction left unmatched. This CDR3 spans 13 amino acids. Germline V gives CDR1 SGHRS, CDR2 YFSETQ. The CDR3 DNA follows: TGCGCCAGCAGCTTCCTAGCGGGAGATACGCAGTATTTT. Residues: CASSFLAGDTQYF.

The genes are TRBV5-6 and TRBJ1-5, with TRBD1 as a possible D gene (5 bases). Per germline, CDR1 SGHDT and CDR2 YYEEEE. The V end lost 1 base, the J end lost 6 bases, and 14 bases lay between the germline ends. The CDR3 runs to 15 residues. The CDR3 bases are TGTGCCAGCAGCTTGAAAGGGGAGATGGGTCAGCCCCAGCATTTT. As protein: CASSLKGEMGQPQHF. Together with reference TRBV5-6 and TRBJ1-5, the CDR3 gives the full variable domain: DAGVTQSPTHLIKTRGQQVTLRCSPKSGHDTVSWYQQALGQGPQFIFQYYEEEERQRGNFPDRFSGHQFPNYSSELNVNALLLGDSALYLCASSLKGEMGQPQHFGDGTRLSIL.

This clone was seen only once. The chain combines TRBV7-3 with TRBJ1-1, with D possibly matching TRBD1 (6 bases). The CDR3 is made up of 15 amino acids. The V and J ends lost 3 bases and 1 base respectively, with 12 bases between them. Per the germline V gene, CDR1 is SGHTA and CDR2 is FQGTGA. The CDR3 DNA reads as TGTGCCAGCAGCTTCGCCGGGACAAAGAACACTGAAGCTTTCTTT. It is translated as CASSFAGTKNTEAFF. The whole variable domain, filled in from reference TRBV7-3 and TRBJ1-1, reads GAGVSQTPSNKVTEKGKYVELRCDPISGHTALYWYRQSLGQGPEFLIYFQGTGAADDSGLPNDRFFAVRPEGSVSTLKIQRTERGDSAVYLCASSFAGTKNTEAFFGQGTRLTVV.

This chain connects TRBV10-3 to TRBJ1-1, with 8 bases that match TRBD1. Germline CDR1 and CDR2: ENHRY and SYGVKD. The CDR3 contains 14 residues. After removal of 6 bases from V and 4 bases from J, the junction contained 7 bases not matched to a gene. The CDR3 DNA reads TGTGCCATCAGGTCCCTAGGACAGGGCACTGAAGCTTTCTTT. Protein product: CAIRSLGQGTEAFF.

This clone was picked up one time. The rearrangement links TRBV11-3 to TRBJ2-3; D is unclear. The CDR3 length is 15 residues. Trimming took 1 base from V and 0 from J, leaving 8 bases between them. CDR1 and CDR2 (germline): SGHNT, YENEEA. Here the CDR3 DNA reads TGTGCCAGCAGCTTAGGACGGATTAGCACAGATACGCAGTATTTT. Translating gives CASSLGRISTDTQYF. The full variable domain, with the rest looked up from reference TRBV11-3 and TRBJ2-3, is EAGVVQSPRYKIIEKKQPVAFWCNPISGHNTLYWYLQNLGQGPELLIRYENEEAVDDSQLPKDRFSAERLKGVDSTLKIQPAELGDSAVYLCASSLGRISTDTQYFGPGTRLTVL.

Notes on this clone: Germline is not matched at one junction end, which may reflect a read error. The chain joins TRBV6-5 to TRBJ1-3; weak D call: TRBD1 (5 bases). CDR1 is MNHEY, CDR2 SVGAGI, per germline. This CDR3 contains 15 residues. DNA for the CDR3: TGTGCCAGCAGTAAAACAGGCCTCTCTAGAAACACCATATATTTT. Encoded protein: CASSKTGLSRNTIYF.

V and J are TRBV28 and TRBJ2-1, with D perhaps being TRBD1 or TRBD2 (5 bases each). This CDR3 is 15 amino acids long. Germline CDR1 is MDHEN and CDR2 is SYDVKM. V dropped 5 bases and J dropped 4 bases, with 15 bases sitting between them. Written as DNA, the CDR3 is TGTGCCAGCAGTGCCCCCGGGGACCCTTACAATGAGCAGTTCTTC. Translated, it gives CASSAPGDPYNEQFF. The variable domain in full, with the rest retrieved from reference TRBV28 and TRBJ2-1, is DVKVTQSSRYLVKRTGEKVFLECVQDMDHENMFWYRQDPGLGLRLIYFSYDVKMKEKGDIPEGYSVSREKKERFSLILESASTNQTSMYLCASSAPGDPYNEQFFGPGTRLTVL.

This clone was counted between two and nine times. The chain uses TRBV5-6 and TRBJ1-1, with 10 bases identical to TRBD1. Trimming removed 0 bases from V and 2 bases from J; junction bases left unmatched: 4. The CDR3 spans 16 residues. Germline V lookup: CDR1 SGHDT, CDR2 YYEEEE. CDR3 region: CASSLGDRGTNTEAFF. Here the CDR3 DNA reads TGTGCCAGCAGCTTGGGGGACAGGGGAACCAACACTGAAGCTTTCTTT.

In regard to this clone: One end of the junction fails to match germline, which may point to a read error. V and J are TRBV3-1 (or the pseudogene TRBV3-2) and TRBJ2-5; D remains ambiguous. This CDR3 is 12 amino acids long. Germline CDR1 is LGHDT and CDR2 is YNNKEL (reference sequence). CDR3 bases: TGTGCCAGTAGCCAAAGACCAGAGACCCAGTACTTC. It encodes CASSQRPETQYF.

J is TRBJ2-3 and V is TRBV27; D is possibly TRBD1 (6 bases). Between the trimmed V and J ends, which lost 4 bases and 7 bases, there was a span of 15 bases. Germline V gene lookup returns CDR1 MNHEY and CDR2 SMNVEV (reference sequence). There are 14 residues in the CDR3. CDR3 amino acids: CASSSGQSLNTQYF. CDR3 DNA: TGTGCCAGCAGTTCCGGACAGAGCCTTAATACGCAGTATTTT.

This clone appeared once. The chain has TRBV7-9 and TRBJ2-1; D possibly uses TRBD1 or TRBD2 (5 bases each). Looked up from germline, CDR1 is SEHNR and CDR2 is FQNEAQ (reference sequence). This CDR3 comprises 14 residues. Trimming pared 5 bases from V and 7 bases from J, leaving 15 bases between. CDR3 DNA: TGTGCCAGCAGCGCCTCTGGGGGTCTAAATGAGCAGTTCTTC. Protein sequence: CASSASGGLNEQFF.

The V and J genes are TRBV30 and TRBJ1-3, with D perhaps matching TRBD1 (5 bases). The CDR3 is 15 residues long. Germline V gene lookup returns CDR1 GTSNPN and CDR2 SVGIG (reference sequence). V dropped 0 bases and J dropped 2 bases, with 11 bases sitting between them. The CDR3 coding sequence is TGTGCCTGGAGTGTAAGGGGAGCTGCTGGAAACACCATATATTTT. It is translated as CAWSVRGAAGNTIYF.

The chain is built from TRBV18 and TRBJ1-1; D is unclear. Germline loops: CDR1 KGHSH, CDR2 LQKENI. V was trimmed by 2 bases and J by 2 bases, leaving 6 bases between them. The CDR3 runs 13 residues. CDR3 region: CASSPGSNTEAFF. The CDR3 DNA sequence: TGTGCCAGCTCACCAGGCAGTAACACTGAAGCTTTCTTT.

The rearrangement uses TRBV11-3 and TRBJ2-7, with TRBD1 matching 8 bases. V lost 4 bases, J lost 4 bases, and 3 bases stayed unmatched. Germline CDR1 is SGHNT and CDR2 is YENEEA. There are 13 residues in the CDR3. CDR3 nucleotide sequence: TGTGCCAGCAGCTACCGACAGGGGTACGAGCAGTACTTC. It specifies CASSYRQGYEQYF.

This clone showed up just a few times. V and J are TRBV7-9 and TRBJ2-2; TRBD1 might be the D (5 bases). Trimming removed 2 bases at V and 3 bases at J, with 10 bases between. CDR1 and CDR2 from the germline V gene are SEHNR and FQNEAQ (reference sequence). The CDR3 is made up of 15 amino acids. As DNA, the CDR3 is TGTGCCAGCAGCTTACAGGGTCAACACACCGGGGAGCTGTTTTTT. It translates to CASSLQGQHTGELFF. The entire variable domain, with the rest obtained from reference TRBV7-9 and TRBJ2-2, is as follows: DTGVSQNPRHKITKRGQNVTFRCDPISEHNRLYWYRQTLGQGPEFLTYFQNEAQLEKSRLLSDRFSAERPKGSFSTLEIQRTEQGDSAMYLCASSLQGQHTGELFFGEGSRLTVL.